This T cell receptor (beta chain) comes out of a study of radiotherapy plus CTLA-4 blockade in lung cancer. Study information: The study recorded objective responses in roughly 20% of patients and disease control in about 31%.

Some clones are missing from TCRdb's copy, which holds only in-frame ones; the method was immunoSEQ multiplex PCR. The profile shows tens of thousands of clones, about 80% of them singletons. Whole-study findings and limits: Tumor-derived TCR clones expanded in blood after radiotherapy plus ipilimumab. Strongest reported response predictors: early blood clone changes and post-radiation interferon-beta.

Turning to this clone: Its specificity is not known.

Germline CDR1 is SEHNR and CDR2 is FQNEAQ (reference sequence). The CDR3 consists of 16 residues. J lost 0 bases, V lost 4 bases, and 5 bases had no gene match. This TCR came from a human donor with non-small cell lung cancer who had a partial response to radiotherapy plus ipilimumab. This sequence joins TRBV7-9 and TRBJ2-1; 8 positions agree with TRBD1. The sample in question was peripheral blood, obtained from a patient treated with radiotherapy plus ipilimumab. The CDR3 DNA reads as TGTGCCAGCAGCTCATGGACAGGGAGCTCCTACAATGAGCAGTTCTTC. The encoded protein is CASSSWTGSSYNEQFF.